A selection of T cell receptor beta chains follows, all from one sample in a study of CD8 T cells in Susac syndrome. One entry per CDR3 protein, called by TCRdb with MiXCR from the immunoSEQ multiplex PCR reads. The sample shows roughly 200,000 distinct CDR3 sequences, over 90% of them seen only once. Sequenced: CD4+ T cells from PBMCs. Receptors originate from a human donor with multiple sclerosis. Both conserved end residues are part of each CDR3.

TRBV11-2	CASSFGGRGRSPLHF
TRBV30	CAWSGGLTDTQYF
TRBV20-1	CSAQRAVNTEAFF
TRBV9	CASSVSPRHYEQYF
TRBV5-1	CASSLEGHEQYF
TRBV7-9	CASSLGVDEQFF
TRBV4-2	CASSLRQDANYGYTF
TRBV20-1	CSAKRGSTDTQYF
TRBV19	CASSGRGGPQPQHF
TRBV18	CASSPPGSLNTEAFF
TRBV30	CAWSTPDLTDTQYF
TRBV30	CAWRSSGNTIYF
TRBV6-6	CASSYPGRSGANVLTF
TRBV20-1	CSASLAGGTYEQYF
TRBV3-1	CASSQRGAAREETQYF
TRBV5-4	CASSAGHPGSGANVLTF
TRBV10-3	CAISEGQDQHF
TRBV7-2	CASSLVQGATPLHF
TRBV5-4	CASSLAGLAKDTQYF
TRBV19	CASSTARAFEAFF
TRBV29-1	CSVRLGGNTEAFF
TRBV29-1	CSVDSRRRGTYQETQYF
TRBV5-4	CASSFLGVRDSYNEQFF
TRBV12-3/TRBV12-4	CASKFRAGGQSGELFF
TRBV14	CASSTTGVGEQYF
TRBV9	CASSADGKGYEQYF
TRBV6-5	CASSSSGGLVDTQYF
TRBV27	CASSLRNYFEAFF
TRBV7-7	CASSLARVAEGNEQFF
TRBV27	CARTTRNEKLFF
TRBV29-1	CSVPSEGEEKLFF
TRBV24-1	CATSDSRFYGYTF
TRBV7-8	CASVFLPGSYEQYF
TRBV6-1	CASSGNGVGTEAFF
TRBV20-1	CSAPTSPSYGYTF
TRBV20-1	CSASGLAGSQETQYF
TRBV7-2	CASRRELAGETGQFF
TRBV9	CASSVAGPTINTEAFF
TRBV4-2	CASSQQDRGGETQYF
TRBV12-3/TRBV12-4	CASSLGAQETQYF
TRBV12-3/TRBV12-4	CASNRLGGEQFF
TRBV4-2	CASSRRGATGELFF
TRBV5-4	CATLGGSNTEAFF
TRBV3-1	CASSPGPTGLQPQHF
TRBV2	CASSESLGYGYTF
TRBV12-3/TRBV12-4	CASKRTSGPDTQYF
TRBV12-3/TRBV12-4	CASRRDRENTDTQYF
TRBV11-2	CASSLYTGVYNEQFF
TRBV30	CAWSVGDGENQPQHF